The present entry profiles one TCR beta chain with its context. TCRdb's table, derived via immunoSEQ multiplex PCR, lists solely in-frame clones and lacks some. The sample has 100,000 or so clones; roughly 82% are singletons. The CDR3 contains 13 residues. V was pared by 4 bases and J by 4 bases, with 9 bases between. Per germline, CDR1 SGHRS and CDR2 YFSETQ. These data come from a study of T cell responses to AZD1222 COVID-19 vaccine. The source is an adult in good health. The chain is built from TRBV5-1 and TRBJ2-1; D is undetermined. The source was peripheral blood, collected on day 0 of AZD1222 vaccination. CDR3 in amino acids: CASSPDGYNEQFF. The CDR3 DNA sequence: TGCGCCAGCAGCCCGGACGGTTACAATGAGCAGTTCTTC.